Below, one T cell receptor (beta chain) is given with its context. Sequencing was done on patients that had shown CD8+CD57+ cell expansion by flow cytometry. The sample comes from a study of CD8+CD57+ T cells in acquired aplastic anemia. The CDR3 sequence is 15 residues long. The germline gives CDR1 LNHDA, CDR2 SQIVND (reference sequence). V trimming: 5 bases; J trimming: 4 bases; junction bases outside the gene matches: 8. Investigators profiled TCR beta VDJ and CDR3 from genomic DNA template. TCRdb passed the reads through MiXCR, listing each CDR3 protein once. The data hold 100,000 to 150,000 distinct CDR3 sequences, with over 30% observed a single time.

What was sequenced was sorted CD4+, CD8+, or CD8+CD57+ T cells (not recorded which) from PBMCs. This receptor was identified in a human donor with aplastic anemia. The V gene is TRBV19, the J gene TRBJ2-5; 9 positions match TRBD1. In DNA form, the CDR3 reads TGTGCCAGTAGTCCAGCGACAGGGGGGAGAGAGACCCAGTACTTC. Translating it yields CASSPATGGRETQYF.